This TCR beta chain was recorded in a study of T cell repertoires in ileal Crohn's disease. Background on the study: Thiopurines (approximately ten) or anti-TNF agents (roughly 18) were given postoperatively to about half.

Notes on the study in general: Clonality above 26.8% at surgery always came with endoscopic recurrence. High-frequency clones were more common in sorted CD8 than CD4 cells.

In its sample, this clone was seen once. The antigen is not known. CDR1 is SGHNT, CDR2 YYREEE, per germline (reference sequence). The V gene lost 0 bases and the J gene lost 2 bases, with 8 bases spanning the gap. The CDR3 runs 14 residues. Assay: immunoSEQ multiplex PCR; the TCRdb copy retains only in-frame clones and omits some. This sample yields over a thousand clones, of which around 80% are seen a single time; roughly 13% belongs to the top ten. The chain links TRBV5-4 to TRBJ2-5, with D tentatively TRBD2 (5 bases). The receptor comes from an adult with Crohn's disease. Sequencing was performed on ileal tissue. The CDR3, as DNA: TGTGCCAGCAGCTTGGATAGCGTACAAGAGACCCAGTACTTC. Its protein product is CASSLDSVQETQYF.